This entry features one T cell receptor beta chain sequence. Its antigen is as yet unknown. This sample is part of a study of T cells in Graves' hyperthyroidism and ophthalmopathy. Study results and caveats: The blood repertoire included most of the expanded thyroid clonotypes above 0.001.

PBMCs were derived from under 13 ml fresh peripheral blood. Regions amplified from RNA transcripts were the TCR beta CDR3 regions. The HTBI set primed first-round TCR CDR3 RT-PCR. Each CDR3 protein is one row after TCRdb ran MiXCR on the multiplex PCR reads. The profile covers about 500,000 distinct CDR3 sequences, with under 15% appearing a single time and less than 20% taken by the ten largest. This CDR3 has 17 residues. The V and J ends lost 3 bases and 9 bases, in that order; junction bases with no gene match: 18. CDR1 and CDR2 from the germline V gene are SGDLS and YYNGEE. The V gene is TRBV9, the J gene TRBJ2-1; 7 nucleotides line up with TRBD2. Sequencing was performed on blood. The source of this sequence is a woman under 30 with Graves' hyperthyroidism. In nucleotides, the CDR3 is TGTGCCAGCAGCGCCCAATCGACTAGCCCGGTGAGAGGTGAGCAGTTCTTC. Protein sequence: CASSAQSTSPVRGEQFF.